Below, 23 T cell receptor beta chains from the same sample are listed, as sequenced in a study of neurological immune-mediated disorders. TCRdb processed the 5' RACE reads anew with MiXCR; each CDR3 protein has one entry. The sample contains 80,000 to 95,000 distinct CDR3 sequences, 3% to 4% of which appear only once. The source material was PBMCs. Receptors originate from a woman in her forties or fifties with multiple sclerosis.

This clonotype has a count of ten or more. This sequence joins TRBV5-1 and TRBJ2-5; D not resolved. Trimming pared 0 bases from V and 0 bases from J, leaving 12 bases between. This CDR3 is 16 amino acids long. From germline, CDR1 is SGHRS and CDR2 YFSETQ. The CDR3 nucleotides read TGCGCCAGCAGCTTGGGGTCGAGATTTTACCAAGAGACCCAGTACTTC. Translated: CASSLGSRFYQETQYF.

There are many counts of this clonotype. This rearrangement joins TRBV5-5 to TRBJ1-2; TRBD1 is a possible D gene (6 bases). The length of the CDR3 is 16 residues. Germline CDR1 SGHKS, CDR2 YYEKEE (reference sequence). V lost 0 bases and J lost 3, with 15 bases in between. CDR3: CASSLEGHPGDYGYTF. The CDR3 DNA is TGTGCCAGCAGCTTGGAGGGACACCCTGGGGACTATGGCTACACCTTC.

This clonotype was seen ten or more times. The rearrangement links TRBV27 to TRBJ1-6; 8 bases align to TRBD1. The germline V gene encodes CDR1 MNHEY and CDR2 SMNVEV (reference sequence). This CDR3 has 15 amino acids. V was pared by 5 bases and J by 6 bases, with 6 bases of the junction left unmatched. CDR3 amino acids: CASSPRQGRNSPLHF. CDR3 coding DNA: TGTGCCAGCAGTCCACGACAGGGGCGTAATTCACCCCTCCACTTT.

The V and J genes are TRBV4-3 and TRBJ1-2; D possibly corresponds to TRBD1 (6 bases). This CDR3 comprises 16 residues. The germline V gene has CDR1 LGHNA and CDR2 YSLEER. Trimming cost V 0 bases and J 3 bases, with 14 bases left between them. CDR3 region: CASSQDENRGHYGYTF. The CDR3 coding sequence is TGCGCCAGCAGCCAAGATGAGAATCGGGGGCACTATGGCTACACCTTC.

This clonotype has a count of ten or more. The J gene is TRBJ1-5, the V gene TRBV20-1; D remains unclear. This CDR3 contains 11 residues. Germline V CDR1 and CDR2: DFQATT, SNEGSKA (reference sequence). The V gene lost 6 bases and the J gene lost 7 bases, with 10 bases spanning the gap. Here the CDR3 DNA reads TGCAGTGCCCCAAAGGACCAGCCCCAGCATTTT. Translated: CSAPKDQPQHF.

This clonotype was counted many times. The V call is TRBV4-3, the J call TRBJ1-3; D is unclear. Trimming took 0 bases from V and 4 from J, leaving 4 bases between them. Germline values: CDR1 LGHNA, CDR2 YSLEER. This CDR3 spans 13 amino acids. CDR3 sequence (DNA): TGCGCCAGCAGCCAAGATTCCGGAAACACCATATATTTT. Translation gives CASSQDSGNTIYF.

This clonotype was found many times. The chain uses TRBV20-1 and TRBJ2-3; 7 bases line up with TRBD2. CDR1 is DFQATT and CDR2 is SNEGSKA in the germline V gene (reference sequence). The J segment lost 0 bases and the V segment lost 4 bases, leaving 4 bases of the junction unmatched. The length of the CDR3 is 14 residues. The CDR3 coding sequence is TGCAGTGCTACCGGGACTACGAGCACAGATACGCAGTATTTT. It yields the protein CSATGTTSTDTQYF.

This clonotype was detected many times. V usage is TRBV7-2 and J usage is TRBJ2-5, with D unresolved. Germline V gene sequence: CDR1 SGHTA, CDR2 FQGNSA. Trimming stripped 3 bases from V and 9 bases from J, with 17 bases between. The CDR3 length is 14 residues. CDR3 in DNA: TGTGCCAGCAGCTTGGACGTCCCAACCCGGGCCCAGTACTTC. It encodes CASSLDVPTRAQYF.

This clonotype came up many times. The J gene is TRBJ1-2, the V gene TRBV27, with a weak D call TRBD1 (6 bases). Trimming left V 6 bases short and J 4 bases short, with 12 bases between. This CDR3 has 13 residues. Germline V gene sequence: CDR1 MNHEY, CDR2 SMNVEV (reference sequence). CDR3 in DNA: TGTGCCAGCAGCCCCGGACAGCTCTATGGCTACACCTTC. Translated, it gives CASSPGQLYGYTF.

This clonotype was seen at least ten times. This chain joins TRBV10-3 and TRBJ1-2; possibly TRBD1 for D (5 bases). V shed 0 bases and J shed 6 bases, with 14 bases lying between them. CDR3 length: 15 residues. Germline values: CDR1 ENHRY, CDR2 SYGVKD. The DNA of the CDR3 is TGTGCCATCAGTGAGTCGACGGGCAGGGCAGATGGCTACACCTTC. Encoded protein: CAISESTGRADGYTF.

In this sample, this clonotype turned up many times. This chain joins TRBV2 and TRBJ1-2; TRBD1 matches 10 bases. CDR1 SNHLY and CDR2 FYNNEI come from the germline V gene. Germline trimming cut 6 bases from V and 3 bases from J; bases unmatched to any gene: 1. The CDR3 has 13 residues. CDR3 amino acids: CASRGQGDYGYTF. CDR3 DNA sequence: TGTGCCAGCAGAGGACAGGGGGACTATGGCTACACCTTC. The variable domain in full, with the rest retrieved from reference TRBV2 and TRBJ1-2, is EPEVTQTPSHQVTQMGQEVILRCVPISNHLYFYWYRQILGQKVEFLVSFYNNEISEKSEIFDDQFSVERPDGSNFTLKIRSTKLEDSAMYFCASRGQGDYGYTFGSGTRLTVV.

There are many counts of this clonotype. The chain combines TRBV20-1 with TRBJ1-2; D is ambiguous. The ends were cut back, 6 bases at V and 6 bases at J, with 23 bases in the middle. Germline V gene lookup returns CDR1 DFQATT and CDR2 SNEGSKA (reference sequence). The CDR3 has 15 amino acids. As DNA, the CDR3 is TGCAGTGCCGCGGTGGATGGGTGGGGAGTTGATGGCTACACCTTC. Translated, it gives CSAAVDGWGVDGYTF.

In this sample, this clonotype turned up many times. This rearrangement joins TRBV10-3 to TRBJ2-1; tentatively, D is TRBD2 (6 bases). CDR1 and CDR2 from the germline V gene are ENHRY and SYGVKD. Trimming left V 8 bases short and J 6 bases short, with 11 bases between. This CDR3 is 12 amino acids long. DNA of the CDR3: TGTGCCATCTTACTAGCCCTCAATGAGCAGTTCTTC. It is translated as CAILLALNEQFF.

This clonotype has at least ten counts. This chain joins TRBV5-1 and TRBJ2-1; TRBD2 aligns across 7 bases. V was clipped by 3 bases and J by 10 bases; unmatched bases: 13. This CDR3 has 15 residues. Germline assignment: CDR1 SGHRS and CDR2 YFSETQ. CDR3 sequence reads: CASSSDWTRTREQFF. The CDR3, as DNA: TGCGCCAGCAGCTCCGACTGGACTAGGACCAGGGAGCAGTTCTTC. Full variable domain (missing parts from reference TRBV5-1 and TRBJ2-1): KAGVTQTPRYLIKTRGQQVTLSCSPISGHRSVSWYQQTPGQGLQFLFEYFSETQRNKGNFPGRFSGRQFSNSRSEMNVSTLELGDSALYLCASSSDWTRTREQFFGPGTRLTVL.

This clonotype occurred a few times. The chain is built from TRBV5-1 and TRBJ2-3; 7 nucleotides match TRBD1. Germline V gives CDR1 SGHRS, CDR2 YFSETQ. The ends lost 4 bases at V and 4 bases at J; junction bases unmatched: 6. The CDR3 contains 14 residues. The DNA for the CDR3 is TGCGCCAGCAGCCCGGGACAGCCGGCAGATACGCAGTATTTT. As protein: CASSPGQPADTQYF.

This clonotype was counted ten times or more. This chain connects TRBV27 to TRBJ1-6; TRBD1 aligns across 8 bases. V lost 5 bases and J lost 11; bases outside the gene matches: 8. This CDR3 comprises 14 residues. CDR1 is MNHEY, CDR2 SMNVEV, per germline (reference sequence). CDR3 bases: TGTGCCAGCAGTCGTGGACAGGGAGTAGCACCCCTCCACTTT. The encoded protein is CASSRGQGVAPLHF.

This clonotype was seen at least ten times. This chain links TRBV14 with TRBJ1-2; possible D gene TRBD1, 5 bases. CDR1 and CDR2 from the germline V gene are SGHDN and FVKESK. V dropped 1 base and J dropped 6 bases, with 12 bases sitting between them. The CDR3 consists of 14 residues. Written as DNA, the CDR3 is TGTGCCAGCAGCCAAGGGCAGGGTGCGAATGGCTACACCTTC. Encoded protein: CASSQGQGANGYTF.

This clonotype was detected many times. The chain employs TRBV20-1 and TRBJ1-2; a possible D gene is TRBD1 (6 bases). The germline V and J ends were trimmed by 5 bases and 3 bases, with 16 bases remaining between them. The CDR3 is made up of 14 amino acids. Germline V lookup: CDR1 DFQATT, CDR2 SNEGSKA (reference sequence). CDR3 DNA: TGCAGTGCTCCCGAACAGGGAGGATACTATGGCTACACCTTC. This gives the protein CSAPEQGGYYGYTF.

This clonotype has only a few counts. V gene TRBV4-3 combines with J gene TRBJ2-7, with a tentative D call TRBD1 (5 bases). There are 16 residues in the CDR3. The V and J ends lost 0 bases and 2 bases respectively, with 14 bases between them. Germline V gene sequence: CDR1 LGHNA, CDR2 YSLEER. The CDR3 loop reads CASSQEHYGRAYEQYF. CDR3 nucleotides: TGCGCCAGCAGCCAAGAGCATTACGGCAGGGCCTACGAGCAGTACTTC.

This clonotype was seen ten or more times. V gene TRBV5-5 combines with J gene TRBJ1-6; no definite D call. V shed 4 bases and J shed 0 bases, with 11 bases lying between them. The CDR3 length is 16 residues. The germline V gene has CDR1 SGHKS and CDR2 YYEKEE (reference sequence). CDR3 loop: CASSLNPSSYNSPLHF. The CDR3 DNA reads as TGTGCCAGCAGCCTAAACCCGAGCTCCTATAATTCACCCCTCCACTTT.

This clonotype appeared many times. This sequence joins TRBV20-1 and TRBJ2-3; D gene unclear. Between the trimmed V and J ends, which lost 3 bases and 5 bases, there was a span of 18 bases. The CDR3 covers 15 residues. The germline V gene encodes CDR1 DFQATT and CDR2 SNEGSKA (reference sequence). Written as DNA, the CDR3 is TGCAGTGCTAGGATAGGGTGGGCCCAGAGAGATACGCAGTATTTT. Its protein product is CSARIGWAQRDTQYF.

In this sample, this clonotype turned up many times. The CDR3 region has the DNA TGTGCCAGCAGCCAAGTCCTAGGGAGGGACGGGGAGCTGTTTTTT. Amino acid sequence: CASSQVLGRDGELFF. This chain connects TRBV4-2 to TRBJ2-2; 7 positions agree with TRBD2. CDR1 is LGHNA and CDR2 is YNFKEQ in the germline V gene. Losses at the gene ends were 1 base for V and 7 bases for J; bases not matched to a gene: 6. The CDR3 has 15 residues.

This clonotype was counted ten times or more. The chain uses TRBV7-2 and TRBJ2-1; TRBD2 aligns across 8 bases. The germline V gene encodes CDR1 SGHTA and CDR2 FQGNSA. The CDR3 has 15 residues. Germline trimming cut 6 bases from V and 7 bases from J; bases unmatched to any gene: 11. Here the CDR3 DNA reads TGTGCCAGCAGTCCGGGACTAGTTTCATCTAATGAGCAGTTCTTC. Protein: CASSPGLVSSNEQFF.